This T cell receptor (beta chain) came from a study of shared T cell receptors in the human thymus. Only in-frame clones appear in the TCRdb table, and some are missing; sequencing was by immunoSEQ multiplex PCR. The sample lists about 610,000 clones; around 89% were seen once. The V and J ends lost 5 bases and 2 bases respectively, with 24 bases between them. The CDR3 consists of 18 residues. Germline loops: CDR1 MDHEN, CDR2 SYDVKM. In addition, the sample was reused for a study of human thymus T cells. As that report states: Corrective cardiac operations yielded the resected thymus tissue. Thymic repertoires from unrelated individuals overlapped highly, related research reported.

Sequencing input: thymocytes. This receptor was identified in a boy under two years old with a congenital heart defect. V gene TRBV28 combines with J gene TRBJ1-1; a possible D gene is TRBD1 (5 bases). CDR3 bases: TGTGCCAGCAGTCGGGGGGAGGGAGGCCGCTCCCTTAACACTGAAGCTTTCTTT. Protein sequence: CASSRGEGGRSLNTEAFF.